The entry below describes one T cell receptor (beta chain). Assay used: immunoSEQ multiplex PCR; TCRdb lists only in-frame clones, some missing. The sample includes 600,000 to 800,000 clones, roughly 72% of them seen just once. These data come from a study of shared clonotypes between healthy human individuals. On the study more broadly: CD8 memory received one plate per donor, CD8 naive two, CD4 memory three and CD4 naive three.

Sequencing was done on a sample of memory CD4+ T cells sorted from blood. Indicated subset: CD45RA-negative fraction. The TCR comes from a woman in her 30s in good health.

The DNA for the CDR3 is TGTGCCAGCAGTTTACCCGGGGGGACCTACGAGCAGTACTTC. Translated, it gives CASSLPGGTYEQYF. The rearrangement links TRBV28 to TRBJ2-7; 7 nucleotides align to TRBD2. V was clipped by 2 bases and J by 2 bases; unmatched bases: 3. The CDR3 totals 14 residues. Germline lookup yields CDR1 MDHEN and CDR2 SYDVKM.